The clone carrying this TCR beta chain has more than one count but fewer than ten. Antigen: not known. These data come from a study of cytomegalovirus exposure and HLA in healthy donors. At the level of the study: Previous work identified roughly 120 million unique TCR beta sequences from around 200 million T cells.

Germline V gives CDR1 SGHDT, CDR2 YYEEEE. Trimming took off 0 bases at V and 10 bases at J, with 11 bases between the two ends. This CDR3 comprises 13 residues. Study-level points and caveats: Highly shared variants forming one cluster were likely a sequencing artifact. TCR beta V- and J-gene trimming, according to a later analysis, was linked to a missense DCLRE1C variant.

The PCR made use of 60 Vbeta and 13 Jbeta primers. Data came from immunoSEQ multiplex PCR; TCRdb stores just in-frame clones and leaves some out. The table shows 100,000 to 150,000 clones, with around three quarters occurring only once. The source material was PBMCs. The rearrangement joins TRBV5-6 to TRBJ2-1, with D tentatively TRBD1 (5 bases). The TCR comes from a man aged 25 to 45 in good health and CMV-seronegative. The CDR3 protein is CASSLGGAWEQFF. In nucleotides, the CDR3 is TGTGCCAGCAGCTTGGGTGGGGCATGGGAGCAGTTCTTC. The complete variable domain, with remaining parts taken from reference TRBV5-6 and TRBJ2-1, reads DAGVTQSPTHLIKTRGQQVTLRCSPKSGHDTVSWYQQALGQGPQFIFQYYEEEERQRGNFPDRFSGHQFPNYSSELNVNALLLGDSALYLCASSLGGAWEQFFGPGTRLTVL.